Listed below are T cell receptor beta chains from one sample, sequenced in a study of T cells after posttransplantation cyclophosphamide. Profiling relied on immunoSEQ multiplex PCR, and the TCRdb table lists in-frame clones only, not all of them. The sample has fewer than 25,000 clones, about 97% seen once. Sequencing was carried out using naive CD4+ T cells sorted from PBMCs. Receptors were obtained from a man aged 50 to 60 in good health, CMV-negative, and a related stem cell transplant donor. CDR3s include the opening cysteine and the closing phenylalanine or tryptophan. A D gene is named only where the DNA matches it firmly.

j_gene | v_gene | d_gene | CDR3nt | CDR3aa
TRBJ2-2 | TRBV7-2 | NA | TGTGCCAGCAGCCCTCGGCGGGCCCCAGGCACCGGGGAGCTGTTTTTT | CASSPRRAPGTGELFF
TRBJ2-1 | TRBV10-3 | TRBD2 | TGTGCCATCAGTGAGGGGACTAGGGAGTACAATGAGCAGTTCTTC | CAISEGTREYNEQFF
TRBJ2-2 | TRBV11-2 | TRBD2 | TGTGCCAGCAGCTTAGGGACTAGCTCGGTCACCGGGGAGCTGTTTTTT | CASSLGTSSVTGELFF
TRBJ2-4 | TRBV11-3 | TRBD1 | TGTGCCAGCAGCCCCGACGACAGGGAGTACTTC | CASSPDDREYF
TRBJ2-3 | TRBV6-5 | NA | TGTGCCAGCAGTAAACAGGGAACGCAGTATTTT | CASSKQGTQYF
TRBJ1-2 | TRBV6-5 | NA | TGTGCCAGCAGTTACGACAATAACTATGGCTACACCTTC | CASSYDNNYGYTF
TRBJ2-1 | TRBV7-9 | NA | TGTGCCAGCATTTACGGGAGCTCCTACAATGAGCAGTTCTTC | CASIYGSSYNEQFF
TRBJ2-7 | TRBV18 | NA | TGTGCCAGCTCACCACTCGGTCAAACGGCGGGCGAGCAGTACTTC | CASSPLGQTAGEQYF
TRBJ1-4 | TRBV27 | TRBD1 | TGTGCCAGCAGTTTAGGGACAGGGTACGGCGAAAAACTGTTTTTT | CASSLGTGYGEKLFF
TRBJ2-7 | TRBV5-1 | NA | TGCGCCAGCAGCCGAATTGGGGACAATTACGAGCAGTACTTC | CASSRIGDNYEQYF
TRBJ1-5 | TRBV27 | NA | TGTGCCAGCAGCCGGGGGTACAATCAGCCCCAGCATTTT | CASSRGYNQPQHF
TRBJ2-1 | TRBV5-6 | TRBD2 | TGTGCCAGCAGCTTAAGGGGCGGGAGTTACAATGAGCAGTTCTTC | CASSLRGGSYNEQFF
TRBJ1-5 | TRBV4-1 | NA | TGCGCCAGCAGCCAAGTTGACAAGGATCAGCCCCAGCATTTT | CASSQVDKDQPQHF
TRBJ2-2 | TRBV7-6 | NA | TGTGCCAGCAGCCCCAGGAGGCCCGGGGAGCTGTTTTTT | CASSPRRPGELFF
TRBJ2-5 | TRBV19 | TRBD2 | TGTGCCAGTACGGGTAGCGGGAGAGAGACCCAGTACTTC | CASTGSGRETQYF